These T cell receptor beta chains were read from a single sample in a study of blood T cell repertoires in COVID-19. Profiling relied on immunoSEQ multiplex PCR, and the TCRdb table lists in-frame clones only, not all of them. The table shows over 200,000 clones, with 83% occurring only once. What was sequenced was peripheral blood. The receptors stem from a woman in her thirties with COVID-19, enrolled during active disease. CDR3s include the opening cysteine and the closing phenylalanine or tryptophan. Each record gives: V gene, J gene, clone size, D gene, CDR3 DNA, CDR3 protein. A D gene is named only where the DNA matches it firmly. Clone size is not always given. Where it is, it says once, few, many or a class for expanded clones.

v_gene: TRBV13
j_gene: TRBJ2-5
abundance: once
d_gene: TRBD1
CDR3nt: TGTGCCAGCAGCCCAAGGGGACAGCAAGAGACCCAGTACTTC
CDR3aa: CASSPRGQQETQYF

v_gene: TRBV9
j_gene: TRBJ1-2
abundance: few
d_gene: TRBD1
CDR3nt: TGTGCCAGCAGCACGAAGCAGGGGGCGGATGGCTACACCTTC
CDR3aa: CASSTKQGADGYTF

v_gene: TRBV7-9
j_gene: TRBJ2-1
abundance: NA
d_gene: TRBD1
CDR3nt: TGTGCCAGCAGCTCCTGGGACAGGGAAAATGAGCAGTTCTTC
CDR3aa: CASSSWDRENEQFF

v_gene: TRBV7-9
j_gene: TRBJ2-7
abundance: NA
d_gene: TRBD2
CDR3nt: TGTGCCAGCAGCTTAGCGGCGGGAGCCCCCTACGAGCAGTACTTC
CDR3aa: CASSLAAGAPYEQYF

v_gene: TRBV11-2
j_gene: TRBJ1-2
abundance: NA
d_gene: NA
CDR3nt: TGTGCCAGCAGCCAGTTTGGGGGAGGCTATGGCTACACCTTC
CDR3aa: CASSQFGGGYGYTF

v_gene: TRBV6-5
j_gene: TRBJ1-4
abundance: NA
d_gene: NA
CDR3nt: TGTGCCAGCACGGACAGCCTGAATGAAAAACTGTTTTTT
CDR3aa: CASTDSLNEKLFF

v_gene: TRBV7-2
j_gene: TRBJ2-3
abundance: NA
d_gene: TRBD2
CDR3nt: TGTGCCAGCAGAGCTTGGGGGACGGGAGGGACAGATACGCAGTATTTT
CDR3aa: CASRAWGTGGTDTQYF

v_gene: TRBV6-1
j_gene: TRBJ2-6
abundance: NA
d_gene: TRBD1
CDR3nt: TGTGCCAGCAGTGAAGACAGGGGGACAGGGGCCAACGTCCTGACTTTC
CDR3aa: CASSEDRGTGANVLTF

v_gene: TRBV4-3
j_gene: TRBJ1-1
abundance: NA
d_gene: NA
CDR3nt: TGCGCCAGCAGCCAAGGTTTCTCGCTCGGGAACACTGAAGCTTTCTTT
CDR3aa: CASSQGFSLGNTEAFF

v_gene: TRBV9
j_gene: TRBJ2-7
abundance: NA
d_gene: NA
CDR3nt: TGTGCCAGCAGCGTAGCTCTCTTCGGCGAGCAGTACTTC
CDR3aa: CASSVALFGEQYF

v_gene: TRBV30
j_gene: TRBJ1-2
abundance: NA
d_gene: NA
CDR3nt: TGTGCCTGGAGTGTACTTTGGGAGGCTTTGGATGGCTACACCTTC
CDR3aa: CAWSVLWEALDGYTF

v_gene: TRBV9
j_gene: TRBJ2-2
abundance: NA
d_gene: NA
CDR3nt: TGTGCCAGCAGCGTAATTCAAACTGTCCGGGTCACCGGGGAGCTGTTTTTT
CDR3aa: CASSVIQTVRVTGELFF

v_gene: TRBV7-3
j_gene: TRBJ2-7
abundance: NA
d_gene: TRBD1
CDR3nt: TGTGCCAGCAGCCCAAGGGGGCCCTACGAGCAGTACTTC
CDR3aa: CASSPRGPYEQYF

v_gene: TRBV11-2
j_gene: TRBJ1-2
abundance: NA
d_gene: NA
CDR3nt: TGTGCCAGCAGCGTTGGGGGGTCCGGGGGGTATGGCTACACCTTC
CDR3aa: CASSVGGSGGYGYTF

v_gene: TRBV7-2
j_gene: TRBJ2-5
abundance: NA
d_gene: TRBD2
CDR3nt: TGTGCCAGCAGCTTAAGGGCCCCGGTAAGCGGGGACCAAGAGACCCAGTACTTC
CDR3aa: CASSLRAPVSGDQETQYF

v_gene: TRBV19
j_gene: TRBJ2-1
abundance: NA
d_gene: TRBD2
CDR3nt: TGTGCCAGTAGCAACAGACCTCTAGCGGACTCCTACAATGAGCAGTTCTTC
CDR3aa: CASSNRPLADSYNEQFF

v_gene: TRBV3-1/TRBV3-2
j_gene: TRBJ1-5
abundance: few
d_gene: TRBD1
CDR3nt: TGTGCCAGCAGCCCCACAGGGGTTGGCCAGCCCCAGCATTTT
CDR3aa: CASSPTGVGQPQHF

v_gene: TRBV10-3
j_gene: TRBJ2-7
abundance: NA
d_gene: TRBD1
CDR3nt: TGTGCCATCAGTGATCCCCCGGGACAGGGAGCCCACGAGCAGTACTTC
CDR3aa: CAISDPPGQGAHEQYF

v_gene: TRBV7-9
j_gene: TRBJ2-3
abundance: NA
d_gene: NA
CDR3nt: TGTGCCAGCAGCTCCCCCGACCGACAGACGCAGTATTTT
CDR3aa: CASSSPDRQTQYF

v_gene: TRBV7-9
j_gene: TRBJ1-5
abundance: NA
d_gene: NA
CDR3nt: TGTGCCAGCAGCTCAGAGGGCCATCAGCCCCAGCATTTT
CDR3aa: CASSSEGHQPQHF

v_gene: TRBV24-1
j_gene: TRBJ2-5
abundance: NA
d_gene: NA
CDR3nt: TGTGCCACCAGTGATTTTCCTCTGGAGACCCAGTACTTC
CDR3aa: CATSDFPLETQYF

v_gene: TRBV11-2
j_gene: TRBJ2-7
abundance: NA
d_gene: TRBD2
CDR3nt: TGTGCCAGCAGCACTTTGCTAGCGGGATTGTACGAGCAGTACTTC
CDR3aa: CASSTLLAGLYEQYF

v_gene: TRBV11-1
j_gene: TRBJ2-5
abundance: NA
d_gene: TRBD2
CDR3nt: TGTGCCAGCAGCTTAGGGAGGACTAGCGATGGGACCCAGTACTTC
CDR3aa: CASSLGRTSDGTQYF

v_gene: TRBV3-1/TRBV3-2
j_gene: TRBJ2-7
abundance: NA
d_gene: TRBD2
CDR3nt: TGTGCCAGCAGCCAAGAACGGCGCGGACTAGGAACCCCCTACGAGCAGTACTTC
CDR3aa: CASSQERRGLGTPYEQYF

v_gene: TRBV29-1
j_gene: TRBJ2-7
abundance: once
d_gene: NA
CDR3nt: TGCAGCGTTGAGGGACACACCTACGAGCAGTACTTC
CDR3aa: CSVEGHTYEQYF

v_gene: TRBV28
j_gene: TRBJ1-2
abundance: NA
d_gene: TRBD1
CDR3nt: TGTGCCAGCAGTTGGAAGACAGGGCGCGCGGGCTACACCTTC
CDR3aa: CASSWKTGRAGYTF

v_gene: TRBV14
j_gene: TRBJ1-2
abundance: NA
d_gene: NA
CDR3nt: TGTGCCAGCAGTCAGCTCCGGGGGAGTAACTATGGCTACACCTTC
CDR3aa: CASSQLRGSNYGYTF

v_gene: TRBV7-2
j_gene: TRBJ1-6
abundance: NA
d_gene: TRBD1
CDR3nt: TGTGCCAGCAGCCCCTGGGGACAGAGCTCCTATAATTCACCCCTCCACTTT
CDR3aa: CASSPWGQSSYNSPLHF

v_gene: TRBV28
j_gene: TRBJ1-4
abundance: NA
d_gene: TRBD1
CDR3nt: TGTGCCAGCAGTTTACCCCGACAGGGGCGTGAAAAACTGTTTTTT
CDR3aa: CASSLPRQGREKLFF

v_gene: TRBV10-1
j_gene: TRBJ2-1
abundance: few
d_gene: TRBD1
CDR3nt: TGCGCCGTCACCGGGACAGGGGTGGGGAATGAGCAGTTCTTC
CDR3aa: CAVTGTGVGNEQFF

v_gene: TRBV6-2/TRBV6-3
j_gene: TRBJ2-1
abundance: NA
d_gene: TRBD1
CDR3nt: TGTGCCAGCAGTTATCACTCTACAGGGGAAAGGAACAATGAGCAGTTCTTC
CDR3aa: CASSYHSTGERNNEQFF

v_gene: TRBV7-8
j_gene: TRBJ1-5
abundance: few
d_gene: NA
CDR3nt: TGTGCCAGCAGCGCAAGTAAAGCGGATCAGCCCCAGCATTTT
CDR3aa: CASSASKADQPQHF

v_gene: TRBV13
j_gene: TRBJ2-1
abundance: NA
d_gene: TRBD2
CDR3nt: TGTGCCAGCAGCTTTTGGTCTAGCGGGGCCTACAATGAGCAGTTCTTC
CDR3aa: CASSFWSSGAYNEQFF

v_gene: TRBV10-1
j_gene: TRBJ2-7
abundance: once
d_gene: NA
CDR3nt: TGCGCCAGCAGTGAAAAGGCCTATTGTAGCTCTTACGAGCAGTACTTC
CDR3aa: CASSEKAYCSSYEQYF

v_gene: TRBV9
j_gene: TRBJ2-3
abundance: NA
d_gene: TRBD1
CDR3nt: TGTGCCAGCAGCGCAAACCGGGACAGTGGTTTCGGTACGCAGTATTTT
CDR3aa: CASSANRDSGFGTQYF

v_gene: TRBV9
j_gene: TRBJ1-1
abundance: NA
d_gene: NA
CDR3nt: TGTGCCAGTAAACAGGACCCCATGAACACTGAAGCTTTCTTT
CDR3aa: CASKQDPMNTEAFF